The 4 T cell receptor beta chains below come from one sample, sequenced in a study of Tregs in tolerant kidney transplant recipients. No antigens are known for them. Profiling relied on immunoSEQ multiplex PCR, and the TCRdb table lists in-frame clones only, not all of them. The top ten clones hold 3.5% to 4% of a sample with 4,200 or so clones, roughly 54% of them seen once. Sequencing was performed on CD8+ T cells from blood cultured with allogeneic cells. These receptors all come from a human donor in good health.

The genes are TRBV10-3 and TRBJ2-3; unclear D gene. Germline V gene lookup returns CDR1 ENHRY and CDR2 SYGVKD. The CDR3 sequence is 13 residues long. The ends were cut back, 3 bases at V and 2 bases at J, with 6 bases in the middle. Written as DNA, the CDR3 is TGTGCCATCAGTGACGACGACACAGATACGCAGTATTTT. This gives the protein CAISDDDTDTQYF.

This clone was counted between two and nine times. The chain couples TRBV19 to TRBJ1-3; D unresolved. CDR1 is LNHDA, CDR2 SQIVND, per germline (reference sequence). Trimming removed 1 base at V and 2 bases at J, with 9 bases between. The CDR3 length is 15 residues. The CDR3 spells CASSIGWPPGNTIYF. The DNA for the CDR3 is TGTGCCAGTAGTATAGGTTGGCCTCCTGGAAACACCATATATTTT.

V is TRBV9 and J is TRBJ2-5, with D tentatively TRBD2 (7 bases). V lost 3 bases to trimming and J lost 2 bases, with 11 bases between them. Germline CDR1 SGDLS, CDR2 YYNGEE. This CDR3 has 14 amino acids. The CDR3 reads CASSEGGVQETQYF. The CDR3 DNA follows: TGTGCCAGCAGCGAAGGGGGGGTGCAAGAGACCCAGTACTTC.

The chain links TRBV7-8 to TRBJ2-7, with D unclear. From germline, CDR1 is SGHVS and CDR2 FQNEAQ. Trimming removed 2 bases at V and 1 base at J, with 12 bases between. This CDR3 comprises 15 residues. The CDR3 region is CASSLMGGESYEQYF. For the CDR3, the DNA is TGTGCCAGCAGCTTAATGGGTGGTGAATCCTACGAGCAGTACTTC.